The text below deals with one T cell receptor (beta chain). What it binds is not known. These data belong to a study of T cell responses to AZD1222 COVID-19 vaccine. The study's findings and limits: It was only a handful of AZD1222 recipients who were seropositive at baseline. In all cases, repertoires were sampled only after the peak T cell response. Across the whole spike, CD4 TCRs peaked at regions 160-218 and 743-854. A mostly white British donor set with more females was recruited, and clonal diversity was possibly underestimated.

CDR3 length: 15 residues. V lost 2 bases and J 3 bases, leaving 13 bases between the germline ends. CDR1 is SGHVS, CDR2 FQNEAQ, per germline. This table comes from immunoSEQ multiplex PCR, and its TCRdb copy is limited to in-frame clones, with some not included. The sample yields about 100,000 clones, 80% to 95% seen once. The V gene is TRBV7-8, the J gene TRBJ1-1; D perhaps matches TRBD1 (6 bases). The TCR was taken from an adult who received the AZD1222 COVID-19 vaccine. This material consisted of peripheral blood, taken 28 days after the second AZD1222 dose. CDR3: CASSLRGAVDTEAFF. The CDR3 DNA is TGTGCCAGCAGCTTACGGGGGGCGGTGGACACTGAAGCTTTCTTT.